Below, 26 T cell receptor beta chains from the same sample are listed, as sequenced in a study of cytomegalovirus exposure and HLA in healthy donors. Sequenced by immunoSEQ multiplex PCR; TCRdb stores in-frame clones only, minus some. The sample lists 70,000 or so clones, less than 95% seen once, with more than 1% in the top ten. Sample: PBMCs. These receptors were collected from a woman aged 18-29 years in good health and CMV-seronegative.

This clone was counted a single time. The chain employs TRBV30 and TRBJ2-7; the D gene is possibly TRBD1 (5 bases). This CDR3 region has 14 residues. The germline V gene encodes CDR1 GTSNPN and CDR2 SVGIG (reference sequence). V was pared by 0 bases and J by 5 bases, with 14 bases between. The CDR3 coding sequence is TGTGCCTGGAGTGTACAGGTTACGTCCCACGAGCAGTACTTC. Encoded protein: CAWSVQVTSHEQYF.

The gene calls are TRBV7-2 and TRBJ2-3; 9 bases fit TRBD1. The CDR3 consists of 16 residues. Trimming cost V 2 bases and J 5 bases; bases outside gene matches: 8. Per germline, CDR1 SGHTA and CDR2 FQGNSA. CDR3 loop: CASSLQGQGYGDTQYF. For the CDR3, the DNA is TGTGCCAGCAGCTTACAGGGACAGGGATATGGAGATACGCAGTATTTT.

The rearrangement uses TRBV6-5 and TRBJ2-1; D gene unclear. V lost 6 bases, J lost 3 bases, and 15 bases lay in between. Germline CDR1 MNHEY, CDR2 SVGAGI. This CDR3 is built from 15 residues. The CDR3 DNA follows: TGTGCCAGCAGGCGGATGGCCTCATTCTACAATGAGCAGTTCTTC. It translates to CASRRMASFYNEQFF.

The chain is built from TRBV28 and TRBJ2-1, with a weak D call TRBD1 (5 bases). V lost 4 bases and J lost 6, with 13 bases in between. From germline, CDR1 is MDHEN and CDR2 SYDVKM. The CDR3 totals 14 residues. For the CDR3, the DNA is TGTGCCAGCAGTTCAGGGCTTTCTTTCAATGAGCAGTTCTTC. Translated: CASSSGLSFNEQFF.

The chain uses TRBV5-4 and TRBJ2-3; no reliable D call. Trimming stripped 0 bases from V and 3 bases from J, with 11 bases between. The CDR3 contains 15 residues. Germline CDR1 reads SGHNT; CDR2 reads YYREEE (reference sequence). CDR3 loop: CASSLGPPQTDTQYF. The CDR3 nucleotides are TGTGCCAGCAGCTTGGGCCCCCCTCAGACAGATACGCAGTATTTT.

The chain uses TRBV5-4 and TRBJ2-3, with D maybe TRBD1 (5 bases). The CDR3 totals 16 residues. The V and J ends lost 4 bases and 2 bases respectively, with 17 bases between them. Germline V gene lookup returns CDR1 SGHNT and CDR2 YYREEE (reference sequence). The DNA for the CDR3 is TGTGCCAGCAGCCCACCCCGACAGAGACCCACAGATACGCAGTATTTT. Its translation is CASSPPRQRPTDTQYF.

The rearrangement uses TRBV7-6 and TRBJ2-7; D is possibly TRBD1 (5 bases). Germline CDR1 reads SGHVS; CDR2 reads FNYEAQ. V lost 2 bases, J lost 4 bases, and 12 bases lay in between. The CDR3 is 14 residues long. Here the CDR3 reads CASSLTGQVYEQYF. CDR3 DNA sequence: TGTGCCAGCAGCTTAACAGGTCAGGTTTACGAGCAGTACTTC.

This clone was seen once. V gene TRBV7-9 combines with J gene TRBJ2-5; 7 bases fit TRBD1. The CDR3 consists of 15 residues. V lost 5 bases, J lost 1 base, and 7 bases stayed unmatched. CDR1 and CDR2 (germline): SEHNR, FQNEAQ (reference sequence). The CDR3 nucleotides are TGTGCCAGCAGCATAAAACAGGGGCCCCAAGAGACCCAGTACTTC. Translated: CASSIKQGPQETQYF.

This chain links TRBV19 with TRBJ1-4; TRBD1 agrees at 7 bases. J gave up 5 bases and V 4 bases, and 7 bases lay outside the gene matches. CDR3 length equals 15 residues. Per germline, CDR1 LNHDA and CDR2 SQIVND (reference sequence). Here the CDR3 DNA reads TGTGCCAGTAGTAGTCAGGGGGACGGGAATGAAAAACTGTTTTTT. Translating gives CASSSQGDGNEKLFF.

The chain has TRBV25-1 and TRBJ2-1; D perhaps matches TRBD1 (5 bases). Germline CDR1 is MGHDK and CDR2 is SYGVNS. CDR3 length: 13 amino acids. V was pared by 4 bases and J by 10 bases, with 14 bases between. As DNA, the CDR3 is TGTGCCAGCAGTGTAAGCCAAAGACAGGAGCAGTTCTTC. Translated: CASSVSQRQEQFF.

The CDR3: CASSQRGINQPQHF. CDR3 coding DNA: TGTGCCAGCAGCCAAAGGGGAATCAATCAGCCCCAGCATTTT. The genes are TRBV4-2 and TRBJ1-5; TRBD1 is a possible D gene (5 bases). Trimming left V 2 bases short and J 3 bases short, with 8 bases between. The germline CDR1 and CDR2 sequences are LGHNA and YNFKEQ. The CDR3 loop spans 14 amino acids.

The chain carries TRBV2 and TRBJ2-7, with 7 bases that match TRBD2. CDR1 is SNHLY and CDR2 is FYNNEI in the germline V gene. This CDR3 spans 15 amino acids. Trimming took 0 bases from V and 0 from J; bases not matched to a gene: 2. The CDR3 bases are TGTGCCAGCAGTGAAGCGGGAGGGAGCTCCTACGAGCAGTACTTC. It yields the protein CASSEAGGSSYEQYF.

The rearrangement joins TRBV7-9 to TRBJ2-7; D unclear. Germline V CDR1 and CDR2: SEHNR, FQNEAQ (reference sequence). The CDR3 covers 12 residues. V was cut by 5 bases and J by 7 bases, with 12 bases left in between. In nucleotides, the CDR3 is TGTGCCAGCAGCCCGCGTGTTGAGGAGCAGTACTTC. Translated: CASSPRVEEQYF.

The chain joins TRBV29-1 to TRBJ1-4, with TRBD1 identical over 9 bases. J gave up 5 bases and V 8 bases, and 6 bases lay outside the gene matches. CDR1 SQVTM and CDR2 ANQGSEA come from the germline V gene. The CDR3 length is 13 residues. This CDR3 is CSSRGTGNEKLFF. In DNA, the CDR3 is TGCAGCTCCCGAGGGACAGGGAATGAAAAACTGTTTTTT.

V and J are TRBV4-2 and TRBJ2-7; 7 bases line up with TRBD2. Germline loops: CDR1 LGHNA, CDR2 YNFKEQ. CDR3 length equals 16 residues. J lost 3 bases, V lost 0 bases, and 8 bases had no gene match. The CDR3 spells CASSQEGGSRDYEQYF. DNA of the CDR3: TGTGCCAGCAGCCAAGAAGGCGGGAGTAGGGACTACGAGCAGTACTTC.

This clone was seen just once. The chain uses TRBV7-3 and TRBJ2-2; 9 positions match TRBD2. The CDR3 is 18 amino acids. Germline CDR1 SGHTA, CDR2 FQGTGA. The junction had 11 bases not matched to a gene; V was cut back by 2 bases and J by 4 bases. The CDR3 spells CASSLGSGGILSTGELFF. The CDR3, as DNA: TGTGCCAGCAGCTTAGGTAGCGGGGGAATCCTAAGCACCGGGGAGCTGTTTTTT. Full variable domain (rest looked up from reference TRBV7-3 and TRBJ2-2): GAGVSQTPSNKVTEKGKYVELRCDPISGHTALYWYRQSLGQGPEFLIYFQGTGAADDSGLPNDRFFAVRPEGSVSTLKIQRTERGDSAVYLCASSLGSGGILSTGELFFGEGSRLTVL.

V usage is TRBV28 and J usage is TRBJ1-2, with D possibly matching TRBD1 (6 bases). V lost 6 bases, J lost 4 bases, and 18 bases lay in between. The CDR3 covers 15 residues. Germline lookup yields CDR1 MDHEN and CDR2 SYDVKM. This CDR3 reads CASRPTGLNLYGYTF. CDR3 nucleotide sequence: TGTGCCAGCAGGCCAACAGGGCTAAACCTCTATGGCTACACCTTC.

The genes are TRBV11-3 and TRBJ2-3; possibly TRBD2 for D (5 bases). Germline V CDR1 and CDR2: SGHNT, YENEEA. V gave up 1 base and J gave up 0 bases, with 11 bases separating them. CDR3 length: 16 amino acids. CDR3 DNA sequence: TGTGCCAGCAGCTTAGGCCTTGAGCGGAGCACAGATACGCAGTATTTT. It encodes CASSLGLERSTDTQYF.

The chain couples TRBV11-1 to TRBJ2-5; perhaps TRBD2 as D (6 bases). Trimming left V 3 bases short and J 4 bases short, with 12 bases between. CDR1 is SGHAT and CDR2 is FQDESV in the germline V gene (reference sequence). CDR3 size: 14 residues. CDR3 DNA: TGTGCCAGCAGCTTGGGCGGGGCAGCAGAGACCCAGTACTTC. Encoded protein: CASSLGGAAETQYF. The entire variable domain, with the rest obtained from reference TRBV11-1 and TRBJ2-5, is as follows: EAEVAQSPRYKITEKSQAVAFWCDPISGHATLYWYRQILGQGPELLVQFQDESVVDDSQLPKDRFSAERLKGVDSTLKIQPAELGDSAMYLCASSLGGAAETQYFGPGTRLLVL.

The chain couples TRBV7-9 to TRBJ2-3; TRBD2 aligns across 7 bases. The germline V gene has CDR1 SEHNR and CDR2 FQNEAQ (reference sequence). This CDR3 has 12 amino acids. The J segment lost 4 bases and the V segment lost 8 bases, leaving 3 bases of the junction unmatched. The CDR3 nucleotides are TGTGCCAGCGGGGGGGGTTCAGATACGCAGTATTTT. Amino acid sequence: CASGGGSDTQYF. The whole variable domain, filled in from reference TRBV7-9 and TRBJ2-3, reads DTGVSQNPRHKITKRGQNVTFRCDPISEHNRLYWYRQTLGQGPEFLTYFQNEAQLEKSRLLSDRFSAERPKGSFSTLEIQRTEQGDSAMYLCASGGGSDTQYFGPGTRLTVL.

This clone was picked up one time. This chain connects TRBV9 to TRBJ2-1; 12 bases align to TRBD1. Trimming cost V 3 bases and J 8 bases; bases outside gene matches: 6. The CDR3 has 15 residues. The germline gives CDR1 SGDLS, CDR2 YYNGEE. As DNA, the CDR3 is TGTGCCAGCAGCGGGACCGGGACAGGGGGCGATGAGCAGTTCTTC. It encodes CASSGTGTGGDEQFF.

The rearrangement uses TRBV11-2 and TRBJ2-3; a weak D match, TRBD2 (6 bases). Trimming cost V 1 base and J 0 bases, with 11 bases left between them. Germline CDR1 SGHAT, CDR2 FQNNGV. This CDR3 comprises 16 residues. The CDR3 nucleotides read TGTGCCAGCAGCTTAGTTTGGCGGGGCAGCACAGATACGCAGTATTTT. Translated: CASSLVWRGSTDTQYF.

This rearrangement joins TRBV5-1 to TRBJ2-7; 8 nucleotides line up with TRBD1. The CDR3 contains 15 residues. V lost 2 bases, J lost 3 bases, and 7 bases stayed unmatched. Germline CDR1 and CDR2: SGHRS and YFSETQ. The CDR3 DNA follows: TGCGCCAGCAGCTTACCGGGACAGGCCATCTACGAGCAGTACTTC. Amino acids: CASSLPGQAIYEQYF.

The J gene is TRBJ2-2, the V gene TRBV2, with 16 nucleotides matching TRBD2. Germline V CDR1 and CDR2: SNHLY, FYNNEI. Losses at the gene ends were 6 bases for V and 4 bases for J; bases not matched to a gene: 8. This CDR3 comprises 18 residues. In DNA form, the CDR3 reads TGTGCCAGCAGCCCGGGACTAGCGGGGGGGCCTATCACCGGGGAGCTGTTTTTT. It is translated as CASSPGLAGGPITGELFF.

The chain couples TRBV2 to TRBJ2-7; D not resolved. The CDR3 is made up of 13 amino acids. The germline gives CDR1 SNHLY, CDR2 FYNNEI. The germline V and J ends were trimmed by 3 bases and 2 bases, with 8 bases remaining between them. CDR3 in DNA: TGTGCCAGCAGTGAGAGGCAGCCCTACGAGCAGTACTTC. Translated, it gives CASSERQPYEQYF.

The V gene is TRBV9, the J gene TRBJ2-1; weak D call: TRBD2 (5 bases). Trimming removed 3 bases at V and 2 bases at J, with 15 bases between. CDR1 and CDR2 from the germline V gene are SGDLS and YYNGEE. The CDR3 spans 16 residues. The CDR3 bases are TGTGCCAGCAGCGGCACCTCTCCCGGGACCTACAATGAGCAGTTCTTC. Translation: CASSGTSPGTYNEQFF.